Listed below are T cell receptor beta chains from one sample, sequenced in a study of T cells of healthy individuals. TCRdb redid the calling of the 5' RACE reads with MiXCR, one entry per CDR3 protein. The sample yields approximately 100,000 distinct CDR3 sequences, 17% seen once. Every receptor here comes from a human donor in good health. Each CDR3 is given with its conserved first and last residue. Fields, in order: J gene, CDR3 length, D gene, V gene, clone size, CDR3 protein, CDR3 DNA. A D gene is named only where the DNA matches it firmly. The size of a clone is reported for some rows only, either as once, few or many, or as a class for expanded clones.

TRBJ1-2 13 TRBD1 TRBV20-1 NA CSALDRTNYGYTF TGCAGTGCGTTGGACAGGACTAACTATGGCTACACCTTC
TRBJ2-3 13 NA TRBV30 many CAWRGLPTDTQYF TGTGCCTGGAGAGGACTTCCCACAGATACGCAGTATTTT
TRBJ1-2 17 NA TRBV6-5 NA CASSFLTGGGYYYGYTF TGTGCCAGCAGTTTCTTGACGGGAGGAGGCTACTACTATGGCTACACCTTC
TRBJ2-5 14 NA TRBV29-1 NA CSVEEAAAGETQYF TGCAGCGTTGAAGAAGCAGCGGCAGGGGAGACCCAGTACTTC
TRBJ2-7 14 TRBD2 TRBV3-1 NA CASSELAGSYEQYF TGTGCCAGCAGCGAACTAGCGGGCTCCTACGAGCAGTACTTC
TRBJ2-6 18 TRBD1 TRBV7-8 many CASSRQGLDFSGANVLTF TGTGCCAGCAGTAGACAGGGGTTGGACTTCTCTGGGGCCAACGTCCTGACTTTC
TRBJ2-7 13 TRBD2 TRBV28 NA CASGRVSPYEQYF TGTGCCAGTGGGAGGGTTTCGCCCTACGAGCAGTACTTC
TRBJ2-7 15 TRBD2 TRBV12-3/TRBV12-4 NA CASRTTSGSTYEQYF TGTGCCAGCAGGACGACTAGCGGGAGTACCTACGAGCAGTACTTC
TRBJ2-1 12 TRBD2 TRBV2 NA CATRAGKDEQFF TGTGCCACCCGAGCGGGAAAGGATGAGCAGTTCTTC
TRBJ2-3 15 TRBD2 TRBV28 few CASSLASGPTDTQYF TGTGCCAGCAGTTTGGCTAGCGGACCCACAGATACGCAGTATTTT
TRBJ1-2 15 TRBD1 TRBV5-6 many CASSLSPGGDYGYTF TGTGCCAGCAGCTTGTCTCCAGGGGGAGACTATGGCTACACCTTC
TRBJ2-5 11 NA TRBV20-1 many CSANPRETQYF TGCAGTGCTAATCCCCGAGAGACCCAGTACTTC
TRBJ2-5 14 NA TRBV28 NA CASSLGSSMETQYF TGTGCCAGCAGTTTAGGTAGCAGTATGGAGACCCAGTACTTC
TRBJ2-7 13 NA TRBV4-2 few CASSQVQGNEQYF TGTGCCAGCAGCCAAGTACAGGGAAACGAGCAGTACTTC
TRBJ1-2 11 NA TRBV20-1 few CSARVGYGYTF TGCAGTGCTAGAGTCGGCTATGGCTACACCTTC
TRBJ2-5 14 NA TRBV18 NA CATTTDRNQETQYF TGTGCCACCACAACCGACAGGAACCAGGAGACCCAGTACTTC
TRBJ2-2 13 NA TRBV7-9 NA CASSQGTTGELFF TGTGCCAGCAGCCAGGGTACCACCGGGGAGCTGTTTTTT
TRBJ2-1 13 NA TRBV29-1 few CSVEDGPQDEQFF TGCAGCGTTGAAGATGGGCCCCAGGATGAGCAGTTCTTC
TRBJ1-4 16 NA TRBV23-1 many CASSQGSGSTNEKLFF TGCGCCAGCAGTCAGGGGTCGGGATCAACTAATGAAAAACTGTTTTTT
TRBJ1-2 14 TRBD1 TRBV5-6 NA CASSPTGTGEPYTF TGTGCCAGCAGCCCGACGGGGACAGGGGAACCGTACACCTTC
TRBJ2-2 15 NA TRBV5-1 few CASSTLGIASGELFF TGCGCCAGCAGCACCCTGGGGATAGCGTCCGGGGAGCTGTTTTTT
TRBJ2-1 13 NA TRBV4-3 few CASGQGPYNEQFF TGCGCCAGCGGGCAGGGTCCCTACAATGAGCAGTTCTTC
TRBJ1-5 16 TRBD1 TRBV7-2 few CASSLVLGQGNQPQHF TGTGCCAGCAGCTTAGTTCTTGGACAGGGGAATCAGCCCCAGCATTTT
TRBJ2-2 18 NA TRBV24-1 NA CATSDLGHGKSNTGELFF TGTGCCACCAGTGATTTGGGACATGGGAAGTCGAACACCGGGGAGCTGTTTTTT
TRBJ2-7 17 NA TRBV7-8 NA CASSLVSVPHGSYEQYF TGTGCCAGCAGCTTAGTGTCTGTCCCCCACGGATCCTACGAGCAGTACTTC
TRBJ2-2 17 NA TRBV6-6 NA CASSLRQRLKNTGELFF TGTGCCAGCAGTTTACGACAGCGCCTTAAGAACACCGGGGAGCTGTTTTTT
TRBJ1-4 16 NA TRBV11-2 NA CASSLVHVATNEKLFF TGTGCCAGCAGCTTAGTACACGTCGCAACTAATGAAAAACTGTTTTTT
TRBJ2-7 12 TRBD1 TRBV20-1 NA CSAGDRSYEQYF TGCAGTGCTGGGGACAGGTCCTACGAGCAGTACTTC
TRBJ1-1 16 NA TRBV12-3/TRBV12-4 NA CASSFFSQGFRTEAFF TGTGCCAGCAGTTTTTTTTCTCAGGGATTTCGGACTGAAGCTTTCTTT
TRBJ2-7 14 NA TRBV5-6 many CASSPPGATYEQYF TGTGCCAGCAGCCCCCCCGGGGCCACCTACGAGCAGTACTTC
TRBJ1-4 13 NA TRBV2 NA CASKEGLWEKLFF TGTGCCAGCAAGGAGGGGCTGTGGGAAAAACTGTTCTTT
TRBJ2-1 18 NA TRBV4-1 NA CASSQGSRWSARGNEQFF TGCGCCAGCAGCCAAGGCAGCCGGTGGAGTGCAAGAGGTAATGAGCAGTTCTTC
TRBJ2-7 15 NA TRBV9 NA CASSVVRGFAYEQYF TGTGCCAGCAGCGTAGTAAGGGGGTTCGCCTACGAGCAGTACTTC
TRBJ2-7 16 TRBD2 TRBV28 few CASSTGPGLALYEQYF TGTGCCAGCAGCACCGGACCGGGACTAGCCCTCTACGAGCAGTACTTC
TRBJ1-2 15 TRBD1 TRBV6-2/TRBV6-3 NA CASRRSGGADSGYTF TGTGCCAGCAGGCGCTCAGGGGGCGCTGACTCCGGCTACACCTTC
TRBJ2-1 14 NA TRBV20-1 NA CSAYLAVGYNEQFF TGCAGTGCTTATCTAGCTGTGGGGTACAATGAGCAGTTCTTC
TRBJ2-1 15 TRBD2 TRBV20-1 NA CSARVSGGARNEQFF TGCAGTGCTAGGGTCAGCGGGGGGGCACGTAATGAGCAGTTCTTC
TRBJ1-2 14 NA TRBV12-3/TRBV12-4 NA CASSLTGGGYGYTF TGTGCCAGCAGTCTGACGGGGGGGGGATATGGCTACACCTTC
TRBJ2-3 14 TRBD2 TRBV6-6 few CASGASGSPDTQYF TGTGCCAGCGGGGCCAGCGGGAGCCCAGATACGCAGTATTTT
TRBJ2-7 15 TRBD2 TRBV4-2 few CASSLRLSGSREQYF TGTGCCAGCAGCCTTAGACTTAGCGGGAGTCGTGAGCAGTACTTC